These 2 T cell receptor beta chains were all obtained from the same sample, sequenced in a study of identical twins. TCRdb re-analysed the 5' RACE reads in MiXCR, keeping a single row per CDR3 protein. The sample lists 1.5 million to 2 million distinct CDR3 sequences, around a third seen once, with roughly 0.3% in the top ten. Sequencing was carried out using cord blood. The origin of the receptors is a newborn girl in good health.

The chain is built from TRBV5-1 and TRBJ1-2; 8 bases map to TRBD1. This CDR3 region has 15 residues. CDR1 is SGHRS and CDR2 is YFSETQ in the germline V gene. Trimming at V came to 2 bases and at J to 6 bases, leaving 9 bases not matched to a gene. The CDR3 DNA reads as TGCGCCAGCAGCTTTGGTGGACAGGGTCGGGATGGCTACACCTTC. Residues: CASSFGGQGRDGYTF.

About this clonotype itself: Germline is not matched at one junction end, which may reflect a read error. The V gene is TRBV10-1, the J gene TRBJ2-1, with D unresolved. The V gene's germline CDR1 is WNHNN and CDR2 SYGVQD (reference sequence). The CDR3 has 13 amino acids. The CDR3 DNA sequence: TGCGCCAGCGGCCACAGTTTCTACAGTGAGCAGTTCTTC. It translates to CASGHSFYSEQFF.